These 28 T cell receptor beta chains were sequenced from one sample in a study of blood T cell repertoires in COVID-19. Some clones are missing from TCRdb's copy, which holds only in-frame ones; the method was immunoSEQ multiplex PCR. Here the sample spans hundreds of thousands of clones, about 82% being singletons. The sequenced sample was peripheral blood. These receptors all stem from a man in his fifties with active or convalescent COVID-19.

This rearrangement joins TRBV6-5 to TRBJ1-2; 8 nucleotides agree with TRBD1. Germline V gene sequence: CDR1 MNHEY, CDR2 SVGAGI. V lost 5 bases, J lost 7 bases, and 12 bases stayed unmatched. The CDR3 runs 15 residues. CDR3 in amino acids: CASSRTGQGDVGYTF. The CDR3 DNA sequence: TGTGCCAGCAGTCGTACCGGACAGGGTGATGTTGGCTACACCTTC.

V and J are TRBV6-5 and TRBJ1-2; 10 bases agree with TRBD1. Germline V gives CDR1 MNHEY, CDR2 SVGAGI. The V segment lost 4 bases and the J segment 3 bases; nucleotides outside the gene matches: 5. The CDR3 length is 15 residues. The CDR3 protein is CASSSGTGVYYGYTF. CDR3 DNA sequence: TGTGCCAGCAGTTCCGGGACAGGGGTGTACTATGGCTACACCTTC.

The chain combines TRBV19 with TRBJ2-5; 9 bases are a match to TRBD1. The CDR3 sequence is 14 residues long. Germline loops: CDR1 LNHDA, CDR2 SQIVND (reference sequence). V gave up 3 bases and J gave up 5 bases; unmatched junction bases: 4. The CDR3 sequence is CASSIGTGRETQYF. In nucleotides, the CDR3 is TGTGCCAGTAGTATTGGGACAGGGAGGGAGACCCAGTACTTC.

V is TRBV19 and J is TRBJ1-4; TRBD1 aligns across 7 bases. Trimming cost V 4 bases and J 8 bases; bases outside gene matches: 4. Germline CDR1 and CDR2: LNHDA and SQIVND (reference sequence). The CDR3 has 13 residues. The CDR3 nucleotides read TGTGCCAGTAGTAACAGGGGTAGGGAAAAACTGTTTTTT. Translation gives CASSNRGREKLFF.

The rearrangement uses TRBV2 and TRBJ2-2, with 7 bases aligning to TRBD1. The CDR3 covers 15 residues. Germline V lookup: CDR1 SNHLY, CDR2 FYNNEI. Trimming at V came to 8 bases and at J to 8 bases, leaving 14 bases not matched to a gene. This CDR3 reads CASAHRGGLSGELFF. The CDR3 DNA sequence: TGTGCCAGCGCCCACCGAGGGGGCCTCTCGGGGGAGCTGTTTTTT.

The chain uses TRBV6-1 and TRBJ1-2; TRBD1 matches at 7 bases. CDR1 and CDR2 from the germline V gene are MNHNS and SASEGT. There are 15 residues in the CDR3. Trimming cost V 3 bases and J 3 bases; bases outside gene matches: 7. The CDR3 DNA reads TGTGCCAGCAGTGAGCCGGGACAGTCATACTATGGCTACACCTTC. This gives the protein CASSEPGQSYYGYTF.

V usage is TRBV6-6 and J usage is TRBJ2-7; TRBD2 matches 9 bases. This CDR3 region has 17 residues. The germline CDR1 and CDR2 sequences are MNHNY and SVGAGI (reference sequence). J lost 5 bases, V lost 6 bases, and 17 bases had no gene match. The CDR3 DNA reads as TGTGCCAGCAGCCGAACAACTCCGGGACTAGCTGGTCACGAGCAGTACTTC. It translates to CASSRTTPGLAGHEQYF.

The chain combines TRBV7-9 with TRBJ2-1; possibly TRBD1 for D (5 bases). Trimming stripped 3 bases from V and 4 bases from J, with 7 bases between. This CDR3 has 13 residues. Per the germline V gene, CDR1 is SEHNR and CDR2 is FQNEAQ (reference sequence). CDR3 DNA: TGTGCCAGCAGCTTTGACAGTTACAATGAGCAGTTCTTC. This translates into CASSFDSYNEQFF.

V usage is TRBV14 and J usage is TRBJ1-1; D is ambiguous. This CDR3 has 14 residues. V lost 2 bases to trimming and J lost 1 base, with 8 bases between them. Germline V gene sequence: CDR1 SGHDN, CDR2 FVKESK. The CDR3 spells CASSQHSTNTEAFF. The CDR3 nucleotides are TGTGCCAGCAGCCAACACTCTACGAACACTGAAGCTTTCTTT.

The V and J genes are TRBV7-9 and TRBJ2-5, with a tentative D call TRBD2 (6 bases). CDR3 length equals 12 residues. Trimming pared 5 bases from V and 9 bases from J, leaving 13 bases between. Germline V gives CDR1 SEHNR, CDR2 FQNEAQ (reference sequence). The CDR3 bases are TGTGCCAGCAGCCCCGACGGGGACTCCCAGTACTTC. Its protein product is CASSPDGDSQYF.

The V gene is TRBV18, the J gene TRBJ2-7; 9 bases fit TRBD2. The V and J ends lost 3 bases and 6 bases, in that order; junction bases with no gene match: 6. The CDR3 runs to 14 residues. Germline-derived CDR1 and CDR2 are KGHSH and LQKENI. The CDR3 protein is CASSPTGGRVEQYF. The CDR3 DNA reads as TGTGCCAGCTCACCGACTGGCGGGAGGGTCGAGCAGTACTTC.

The genes are TRBV15 and TRBJ1-1, with 8 bases fitting TRBD1. Per the germline V gene, CDR1 is LNHNV and CDR2 is YYDKDF (reference sequence). Germline trimming cut 0 bases from V and 5 bases from J; bases unmatched to any gene: 5. CDR3 length: 15 residues. DNA of the CDR3: TGTGCCACCAGCAGAGATGGACAGGGTAGGACTGAAGCTTTCTTT. It specifies CATSRDGQGRTEAFF.

The chain uses TRBV10-1 and TRBJ1-5; 7 bases map to TRBD1. The length of the CDR3 is 20 residues. The J segment lost 6 bases and the V segment lost 2 bases, leaving 22 bases of the junction unmatched. Germline CDR1 reads WNHNN; CDR2 reads SYGVQD (reference sequence). The CDR3 sequence is CASSEVRPITGEAAIQPQHF. CDR3 nucleotide sequence: TGCGCCAGCAGTGAGGTACGGCCAATCACAGGGGAGGCCGCTATTCAGCCCCAGCATTTT.

The V gene is TRBV4-1, the J gene TRBJ2-7; the match to TRBD2 covers 10 bases. V trimming: 0 bases; J trimming: 6 bases; junction bases outside the gene matches: 8. The CDR3 totals 16 residues. The germline gives CDR1 MGHRA, CDR2 YSYEKL. The chain's CDR3 is CASSQEGLAGAIEQYF. In nucleotides, the CDR3 is TGCGCCAGCAGCCAAGAGGGGCTAGCGGGAGCTATCGAGCAGTACTTC.

This clone has only one observation. The junction and the germline gene differ at one end; a read error may be behind it. The chain couples TRBV30 to TRBJ1-1; D gene ambiguous. This CDR3 is 13 amino acids long. CDR1 and CDR2 from the germline V gene are GTSNPN and SVGIG (reference sequence). The CDR3, as DNA: TGTGCCTGGATAAGAGGGTTGAAAACTGAAGCTTTCTTT. Translation gives CAWIRGLKTEAFF.

The V and J genes are TRBV3-1 (or the pseudogene TRBV3-2) and TRBJ1-2; D possibly corresponds to TRBD1 (5 bases). Germline V lookup: CDR1 LGHDT, CDR2 YNNKEL (reference sequence). Trimming removed 4 bases from V and 3 bases from J, with 12 bases in between. There are 14 residues in the CDR3. The CDR3 nucleotides are TGTGCCAGCAGCCTCGCAGGGAAGGACTATGGCTACACCTTC. Its protein is CASSLAGKDYGYTF.

The chain uses TRBV5-1 and TRBJ1-1, with a tentative D call TRBD1 (5 bases). Deletions cut 2 bases from V and 4 bases from J, with 18 bases between. Germline CDR1 SGHRS, CDR2 YFSETQ. The CDR3 covers 16 residues. The CDR3 here is CASSFRLGGEGTEAFF. CDR3 DNA: TGCGCCAGCAGCTTTCGATTGGGAGGGGAGGGCACTGAAGCTTTCTTT.

The CDR3 loop is CASSFSGSRETQYF. In DNA form, the CDR3 reads TGTGCCAGCAGCTTTAGCGGGAGTCGAGAGACCCAGTACTTC. The J gene is TRBJ2-5, the V gene TRBV5-5; the match to TRBD2 covers 9 bases. CDR3 length: 14 residues. The germline V gene encodes CDR1 SGHKS and CDR2 YYEKEE (reference sequence). V trimming: 2 bases; J trimming: 4 bases; junction bases outside the gene matches: 3.

The chain combines TRBV6-5 with TRBJ2-5; D is perhaps TRBD2 (7 bases). This CDR3 has 13 residues. The germline V gene has CDR1 MNHEY and CDR2 SVGAGI. Trimming shortened V by 5 bases and J by 4 bases, and 11 bases separated the two germline ends. CDR3 in amino acids: CASSPGGRETQYF. The CDR3 nucleotides are TGTGCCAGCAGTCCGGGGGGCCGAGAGACCCAGTACTTC.

The V gene is TRBV6-2 or TRBV6-3, the J gene TRBJ1-6; the match to TRBD1 covers 7 bases. This CDR3 is built from 16 residues. The junction had 9 bases not matched to a gene; V was cut back by 5 bases and J by 5 bases. Germline V gene lookup returns CDR1 MNHEY and CDR2 SVGEGT. The CDR3 loop reads CASSPHRDRNNSPLHF. In DNA form, the CDR3 reads TGTGCCAGCAGTCCCCACCGGGACAGAAATAATTCACCCCTCCACTTT.

This rearrangement joins TRBV27 to TRBJ2-1; D possibly corresponds to TRBD1 (6 bases). CDR1 and CDR2 (germline): MNHEY, SMNVEV (reference sequence). The V gene lost 5 bases and the J gene lost 4 bases, with 6 bases spanning the gap. This CDR3 region has 12 residues. The CDR3 spells CASSDRYNEQFF. CDR3 DNA: TGTGCCAGCAGTGACAGGTACAATGAGCAGTTCTTC.

The CDR3 spells CASPRQHGELFF. Written as DNA, the CDR3 is TGTGCCAGCCCGCGGCAGCACGGGGAGCTGTTTTTT. The V and J genes are TRBV7-9 and TRBJ2-2, with D uncertain. V was clipped by 8 bases and J by 7 bases, with 11 bases between them. This CDR3 has 12 amino acids. CDR1 SEHNR and CDR2 FQNEAQ come from the germline V gene (reference sequence).

CDR3 sequence reads: CASSSVGQANTGELFF. As DNA, the CDR3 is TGTGCCAGCAGTTCAGTTGGACAGGCGAACACCGGGGAGCTGTTTTTT. The V gene is TRBV7-6, the J gene TRBJ2-2; 7 positions agree with TRBD1. Germline V gene sequence: CDR1 SGHVS, CDR2 FNYEAQ. V was clipped by 6 bases and J by 0 bases; unmatched bases: 7. The CDR3 is 16 amino acids. Looking up the rest from reference TRBV7-6 and TRBJ2-2 gives the full variable domain: GAGVSQSPRYKVTKRGQDVALRCDPISGHVSLYWYRQALGQGPEFLTYFNYEAQQDKSGLPNDRFSAERPEGSISTLTIQRTEQRDSAMYRCASSSVGQANTGELFFGEGSRLTVL.

V and J are TRBV9 and TRBJ2-3; D is ambiguous. Germline-derived CDR1 and CDR2 are SGDLS and YYNGEE. V was trimmed by 3 bases and J by 3 bases, leaving 2 bases between them. The CDR3 has 11 residues. The CDR3: CASSATDTQYF. Here the CDR3 DNA reads TGTGCCAGCAGCGCTACAGATACGCAGTATTTT.

This chain's CDR3 is CAKYRDRGLIYSNQPQHF. DNA for the CDR3: TGTGCCAAATACAGGGACAGGGGTCTAATCTATAGCAATCAGCCCCAGCATTTT. This sequence joins TRBV19 and TRBJ1-5; 10 nucleotides align to TRBD1. The CDR3 has 18 amino acids. Germline-derived CDR1 and CDR2 are LNHDA and SQIVND (reference sequence). The J segment lost 0 bases and the V segment lost 10 bases, leaving 15 bases of the junction unmatched.

The chain combines TRBV18 with TRBJ2-5, with 15 bases matching TRBD2. Germline lookup yields CDR1 KGHSH and CDR2 LQKENI. With 3 bases clipped from V and 3 bases from J, the junction kept 8 bases outside the gene matches. CDR3 length: 18 residues. In DNA form, the CDR3 reads TGTGCCAGCTCACCTGGACTAGCGGGAGGGCCGGATAAAGAGACCCAGTACTTC. Its translation: CASSPGLAGGPDKETQYF.

The chain recombines TRBV6-4 with TRBJ1-4, with D tentatively TRBD1 (6 bases). This CDR3 is 14 amino acids long. The V gene lost 11 bases and the J gene lost 7 bases, with 20 bases spanning the gap. Germline CDR1 MRHNA, CDR2 SNTAGT. CDR3 nucleotide sequence: TGTGCCGGATACCCGGGCTGGGGGCTTGAAAAACTGTTTTTT. It codes for CAGYPGWGLEKLFF.

The J gene is TRBJ1-5, the V gene TRBV23-1, with 7 nucleotides matching TRBD1. TRBV23-1 falls under the ORF class, with uncertain function. CDR3 length: 18 residues. V trimming: 4 bases; J trimming: 0 bases; junction bases outside the gene matches: 12. In nucleotides, the CDR3 is TGCGCCAGCAGTCGGCGGGACAGCTCAACCTATAGCAATCAGCCCCAGCATTTT. As protein: CASSRRDSSTYSNQPQHF.